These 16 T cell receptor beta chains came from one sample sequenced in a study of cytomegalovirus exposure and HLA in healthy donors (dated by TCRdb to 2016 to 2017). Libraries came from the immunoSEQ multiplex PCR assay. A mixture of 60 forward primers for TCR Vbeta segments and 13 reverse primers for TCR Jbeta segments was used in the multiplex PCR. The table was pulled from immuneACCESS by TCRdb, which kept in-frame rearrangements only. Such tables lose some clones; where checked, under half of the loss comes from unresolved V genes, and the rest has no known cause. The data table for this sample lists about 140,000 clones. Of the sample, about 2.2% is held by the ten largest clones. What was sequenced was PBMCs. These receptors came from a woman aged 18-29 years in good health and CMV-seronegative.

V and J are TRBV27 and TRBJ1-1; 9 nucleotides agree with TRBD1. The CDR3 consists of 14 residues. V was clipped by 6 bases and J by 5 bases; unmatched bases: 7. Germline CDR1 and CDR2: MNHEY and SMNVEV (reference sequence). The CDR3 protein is CASSEQGARTEAFF. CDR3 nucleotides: TGTGCCAGCAGCGAACAGGGGGCCCGGACTGAAGCTTTCTTT.

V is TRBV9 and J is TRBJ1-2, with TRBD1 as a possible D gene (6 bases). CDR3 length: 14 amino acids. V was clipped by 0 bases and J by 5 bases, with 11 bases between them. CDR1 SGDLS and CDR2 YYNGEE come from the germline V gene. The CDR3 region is CASSVDRVGYGYTF. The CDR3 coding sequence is TGTGCCAGCAGCGTAGACAGGGTTGGGTATGGCTACACCTTC.

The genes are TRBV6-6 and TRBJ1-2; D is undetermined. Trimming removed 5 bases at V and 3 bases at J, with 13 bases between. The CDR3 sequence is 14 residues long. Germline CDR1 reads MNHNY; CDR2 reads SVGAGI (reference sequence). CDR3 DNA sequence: TGTGCCAGCAGTCATCATCAGTTGTACTATGGCTACACCTTC. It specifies CASSHHQLYYGYTF.

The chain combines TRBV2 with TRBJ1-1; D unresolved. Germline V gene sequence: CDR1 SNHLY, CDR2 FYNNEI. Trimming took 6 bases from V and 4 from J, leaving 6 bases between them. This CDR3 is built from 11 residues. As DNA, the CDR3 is TGTGCCAGCAGCCCATTCACTGAAGCTTTCTTT. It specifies CASSPFTEAFF.

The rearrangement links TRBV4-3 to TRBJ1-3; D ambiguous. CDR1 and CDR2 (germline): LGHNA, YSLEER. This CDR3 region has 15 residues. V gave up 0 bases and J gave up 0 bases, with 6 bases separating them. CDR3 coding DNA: TGCGCCAGCAGCCAAGAGCGGGCCTCTGGAAACACCATATATTTT. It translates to CASSQERASGNTIYF.

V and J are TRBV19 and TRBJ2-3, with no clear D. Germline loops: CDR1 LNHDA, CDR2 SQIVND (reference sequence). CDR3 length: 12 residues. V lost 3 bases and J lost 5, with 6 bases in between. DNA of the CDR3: TGTGCCAGTAGTATCCCAGGAGATACGCAGTATTTT. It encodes CASSIPGDTQYF. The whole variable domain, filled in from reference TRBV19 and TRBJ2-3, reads DGGITQSPKYLFRKEGQNVTLSCEQNLNHDAMYWYRQDPGQGLRLIYYSQIVNDFQKGDIAEGYSVSREKKESFPLTVTSAQKNPTAFYLCASSIPGDTQYFGPGTRLTVL.

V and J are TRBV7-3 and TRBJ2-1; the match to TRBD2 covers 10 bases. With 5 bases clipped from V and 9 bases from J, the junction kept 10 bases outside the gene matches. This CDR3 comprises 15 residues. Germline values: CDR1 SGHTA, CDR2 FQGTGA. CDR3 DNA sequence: TGTGCCAGCAGCCCAGCGGGAGGGTTACCCGCTGAGCAGTTCTTC. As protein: CASSPAGGLPAEQFF.

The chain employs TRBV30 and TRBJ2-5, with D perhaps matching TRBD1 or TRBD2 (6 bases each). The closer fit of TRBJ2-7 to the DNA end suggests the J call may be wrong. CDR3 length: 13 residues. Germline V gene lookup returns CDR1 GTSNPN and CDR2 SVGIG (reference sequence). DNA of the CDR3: TGTGCCTGGAGCGGGGGCAGGGACTACGAGCAGTACTTC. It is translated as CAWSGGRDYEQYF.

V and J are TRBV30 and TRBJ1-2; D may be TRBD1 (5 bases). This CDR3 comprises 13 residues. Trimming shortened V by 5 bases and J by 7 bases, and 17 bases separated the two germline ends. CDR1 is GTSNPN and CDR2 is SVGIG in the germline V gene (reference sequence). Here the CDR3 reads CAWDSVTAGGYTF. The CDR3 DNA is TGTGCCTGGGACAGCGTAACGGCTGGTGGCTACACCTTC. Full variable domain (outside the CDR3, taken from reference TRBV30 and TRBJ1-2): SQTIHQWPATLVQPVGSPLSLECTVEGTSNPNLYWYRQAAGRGLQLLFYSVGIGQISSEVPQNLSASRPQDRQFILSSKKLLLSDSGFYLCAWDSVTAGGYTFGSGTRLTVV.

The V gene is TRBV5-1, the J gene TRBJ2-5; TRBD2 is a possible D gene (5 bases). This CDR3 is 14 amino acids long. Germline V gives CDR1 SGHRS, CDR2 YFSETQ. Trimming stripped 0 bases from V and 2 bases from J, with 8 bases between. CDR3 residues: CASSLEGGQETQYF. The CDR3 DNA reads TGCGCCAGCAGCTTGGAAGGCGGGCAAGAGACCCAGTACTTC.

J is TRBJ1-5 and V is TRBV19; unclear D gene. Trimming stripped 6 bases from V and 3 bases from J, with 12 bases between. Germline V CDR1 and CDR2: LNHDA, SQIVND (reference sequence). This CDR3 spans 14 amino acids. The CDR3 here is CASSQNGLNQPQHF. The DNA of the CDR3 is TGTGCCAGTAGCCAAAATGGACTCAATCAGCCCCAGCATTTT.

This CDR3 reads CASYEQGYGTQYF. The CDR3 nucleotides are TGCGCCAGCTACGAACAGGGATACGGGACCCAGTACTTC. The chain uses TRBV5-1 and TRBJ2-5, with D possibly matching TRBD1 (6 bases). This CDR3 is built from 13 residues. The V gene's germline CDR1 is SGHRS and CDR2 YFSETQ. Trimming shortened V by 7 bases and J by 7 bases, and 17 bases separated the two germline ends.

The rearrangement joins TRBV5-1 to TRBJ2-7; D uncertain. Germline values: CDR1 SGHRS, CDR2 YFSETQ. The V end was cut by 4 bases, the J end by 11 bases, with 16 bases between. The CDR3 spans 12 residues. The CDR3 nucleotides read TGCGCCAGCAGCACATCAGGCCTCGGCGAGTACTTC. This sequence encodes CASSTSGLGEYF.

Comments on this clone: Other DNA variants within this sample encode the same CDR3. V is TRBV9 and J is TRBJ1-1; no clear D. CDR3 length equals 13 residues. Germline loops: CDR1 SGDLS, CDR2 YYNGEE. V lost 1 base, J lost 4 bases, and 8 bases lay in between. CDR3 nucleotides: TGTGCCAGCAGCGTACGGGTGGGCACTGAAGCTTTCTTT. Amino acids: CASSVRVGTEAFF.

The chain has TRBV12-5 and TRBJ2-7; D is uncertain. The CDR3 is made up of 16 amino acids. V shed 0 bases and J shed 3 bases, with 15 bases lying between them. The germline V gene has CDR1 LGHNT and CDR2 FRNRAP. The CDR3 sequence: CASGLVGTGYNYEQYF. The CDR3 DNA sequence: TGTGCTAGTGGTTTGGTAGGAACGGGTTACAACTACGAGCAGTACTTC.

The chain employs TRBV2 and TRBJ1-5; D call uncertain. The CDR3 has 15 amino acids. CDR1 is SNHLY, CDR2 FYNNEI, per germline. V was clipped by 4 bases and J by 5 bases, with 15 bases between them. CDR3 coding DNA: TGTGCCAGCAGTGGGCGCTCCAGAGGAGATCAGCCCCAGCATTTT. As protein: CASSGRSRGDQPQHF.